This T cell receptor (beta chain) was captured by sequencing in a study of shared clonotypes between healthy human individuals. The test was conducted at deep level. The assay was immunoSEQ multiplex PCR, and TCRdb's table has in-frame clones only and misses some. The sample yields a few million clones, under 97% seen once. Trimming removed 1 base from V and 1 base from J, with 10 bases in between. Germline CDR1 reads MGHDK; CDR2 reads SYGVNS. CDR3 length: 15 amino acids. The J gene is TRBJ2-5, the V gene TRBV25-1; D gene unclear. This clonotype originated in a man between 18 and 29 years old in good health. Sample: naive CD4+ T cells sorted from blood. Subset described: CD45RA+ positively selected. CDR3 region: CASSESLVLQETQYF. The CDR3 region has the DNA TGTGCCAGCAGTGAATCTCTCGTACTCCAAGAGACCCAGTACTTC.